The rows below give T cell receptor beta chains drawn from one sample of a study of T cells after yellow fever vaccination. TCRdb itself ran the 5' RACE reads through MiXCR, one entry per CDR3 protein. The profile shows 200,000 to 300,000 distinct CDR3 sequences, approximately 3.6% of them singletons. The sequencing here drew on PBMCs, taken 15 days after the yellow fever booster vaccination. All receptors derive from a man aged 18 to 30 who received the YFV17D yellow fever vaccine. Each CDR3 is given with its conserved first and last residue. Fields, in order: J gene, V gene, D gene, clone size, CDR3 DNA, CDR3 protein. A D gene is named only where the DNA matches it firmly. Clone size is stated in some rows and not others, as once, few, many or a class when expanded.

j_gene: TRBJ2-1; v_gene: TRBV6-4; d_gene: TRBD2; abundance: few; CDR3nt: TGTGCCAGCAGTGTCAAAGCGGGGGGGCAGGATGAGCAGTTCTTC; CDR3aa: CASSVKAGGQDEQFF
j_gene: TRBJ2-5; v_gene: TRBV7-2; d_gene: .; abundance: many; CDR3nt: TGTGCCAGCAGCTTAGTGGTTGGACAGTTAAACCAAGAGACCCAGTACTTC; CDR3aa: CASSLVVGQLNQETQYF
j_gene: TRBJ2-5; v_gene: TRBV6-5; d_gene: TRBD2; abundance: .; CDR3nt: TGTGCCAGCAGTTACTCAAGTAGCGGGGGGGCCCGTGAGACCCAGTACTTC; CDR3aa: CASSYSSSGGARETQYF
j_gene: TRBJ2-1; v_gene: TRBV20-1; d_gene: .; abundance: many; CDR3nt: TGCAGTGCTAGCTCGGGAGACAATGAGCAGTTCTTC; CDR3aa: CSASSGDNEQFF
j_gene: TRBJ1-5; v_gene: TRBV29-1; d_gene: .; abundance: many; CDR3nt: TGCAGCGCCCTGACCGTTTCGGGGGATCAGCCCCAGCATTTT; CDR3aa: CSALTVSGDQPQHF
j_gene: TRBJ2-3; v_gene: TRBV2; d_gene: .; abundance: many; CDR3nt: TGTGCCAGCAGGGCAGGGGATTGGAGCACAGATACGCAGTATTTT; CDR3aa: CASRAGDWSTDTQYF
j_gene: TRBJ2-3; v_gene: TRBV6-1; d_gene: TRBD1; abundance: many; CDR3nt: TGTGCCAGCAGGAGGACAGGCTTTTTAGGAGATACGCAGTATTTT; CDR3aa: CASRRTGFLGDTQYF
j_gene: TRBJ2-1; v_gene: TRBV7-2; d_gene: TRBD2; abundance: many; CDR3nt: TGTGCCAGCAGCTTCACGGGGGGTGGGATTGAGCAGTTCTTC; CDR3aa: CASSFTGGGIEQFF
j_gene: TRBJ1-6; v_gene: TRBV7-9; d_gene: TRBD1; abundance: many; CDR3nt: TGTGCCAGCAGCCCCCCGGGACAGGGGATAGCGGCCCTCCACTTT; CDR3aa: CASSPPGQGIAALHF
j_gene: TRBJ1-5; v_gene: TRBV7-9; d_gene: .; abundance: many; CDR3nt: TGTGCCAGCAGCTTAGGTTGGGCGTTCCAGCCCCAGCATTTT; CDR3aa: CASSLGWAFQPQHF
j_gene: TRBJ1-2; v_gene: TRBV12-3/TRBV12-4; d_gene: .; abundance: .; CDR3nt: TGTGCCAGCAGTTTGGTAGGGGGGGAATATGGCTACACCTTC; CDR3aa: CASSLVGGEYGYTF
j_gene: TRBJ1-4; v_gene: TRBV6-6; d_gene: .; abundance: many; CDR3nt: TGTGCCAGCAGTTACGGTAGGGATGGCGAAAAACTGTTTTTT; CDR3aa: CASSYGRDGEKLFF
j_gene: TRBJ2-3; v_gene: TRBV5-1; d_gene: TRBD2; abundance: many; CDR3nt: TGCGCCAGCAGCACAGCGGGGGGGCCAGAAGATACGCAGTATTTT; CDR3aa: CASSTAGGPEDTQYF
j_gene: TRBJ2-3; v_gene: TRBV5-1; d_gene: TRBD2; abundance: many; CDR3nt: TGCGCCAGCAGCTTGAGCCTAGCGGGCTCCGATACGCAGTATTTT; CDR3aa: CASSLSLAGSDTQYF
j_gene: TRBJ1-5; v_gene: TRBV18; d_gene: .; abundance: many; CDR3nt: TGTGCCAGCTCACCGTTCGACAGACTTAGCAATCAGCCCCAGCATTTT; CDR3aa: CASSPFDRLSNQPQHF
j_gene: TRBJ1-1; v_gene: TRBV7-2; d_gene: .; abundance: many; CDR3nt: TGTGCCAGCAGCCAGCGGTGGGGGGACACTGAAGCTTTCTTT; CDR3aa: CASSQRWGDTEAFF
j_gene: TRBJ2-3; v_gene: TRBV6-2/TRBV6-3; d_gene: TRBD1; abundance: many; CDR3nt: TGTGCCAGCAGCCGGACAGGGCTCCGGACAGATACGCAGTATTTT; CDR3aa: CASSRTGLRTDTQYF
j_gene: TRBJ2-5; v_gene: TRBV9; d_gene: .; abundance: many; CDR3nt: TGTGCCAGCAGCGTAGCTACGTCGGGCGGGGAGACCCAGTACTTC; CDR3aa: CASSVATSGGETQYF
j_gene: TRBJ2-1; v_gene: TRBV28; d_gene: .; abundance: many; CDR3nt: TGTGCCAGCAGTTCCACAACCGGACAGTACCACAATGAGCAGTTCTTC; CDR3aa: CASSSTTGQYHNEQFF
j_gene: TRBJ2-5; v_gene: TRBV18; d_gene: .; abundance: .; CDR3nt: TGTGCCAGCTCGCGATCCACGCAAGAGACCCAGTACTTC; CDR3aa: CASSRSTQETQYF
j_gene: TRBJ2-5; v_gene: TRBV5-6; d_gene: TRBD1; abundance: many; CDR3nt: TGTGCCAGCAGCTTTGAGGGGGCATGGGAGACCCAGTACTTC; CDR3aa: CASSFEGAWETQYF
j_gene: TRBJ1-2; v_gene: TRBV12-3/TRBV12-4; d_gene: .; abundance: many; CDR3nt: TGTGCCAGCAGTTCCGCAGGTCGCTATGGCTACACCTTC; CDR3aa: CASSSAGRYGYTF
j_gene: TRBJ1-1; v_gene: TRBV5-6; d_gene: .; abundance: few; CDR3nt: TGTGCCAGCAGCCTCGGTAGGACGGACACTGAAGCTTTCTTT; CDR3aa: CASSLGRTDTEAFF
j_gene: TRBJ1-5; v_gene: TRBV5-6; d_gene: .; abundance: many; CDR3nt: TGTGCCAGCATCCTCGCAACGGGGAATCAGCCCCAGCATTTT; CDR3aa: CASILATGNQPQHF
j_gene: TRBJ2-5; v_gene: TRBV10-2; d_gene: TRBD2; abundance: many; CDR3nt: TGCGCCAGCAGTGTCCCGGGACTAGCGGGGGAACAAGAGACCCAGTACTTC; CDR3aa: CASSVPGLAGEQETQYF
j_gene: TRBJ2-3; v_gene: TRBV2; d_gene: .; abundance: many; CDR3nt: TGTGCCAGCAGTGAAGAGGGCGGGGGCCTAGCTACGCAGTATTTT; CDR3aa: CASSEEGGGLATQYF
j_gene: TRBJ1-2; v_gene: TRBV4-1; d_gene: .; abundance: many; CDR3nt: TGCGCCAGCAGCCAAGATACCGGACTGGTATACTATGGCTACACCTTC; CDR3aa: CASSQDTGLVYYGYTF
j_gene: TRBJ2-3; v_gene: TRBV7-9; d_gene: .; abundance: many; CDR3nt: TGTGCCAGCAGCTTACCCGTAGCGGCCCTCACAGATACGCAGTATTTT; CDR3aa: CASSLPVAALTDTQYF
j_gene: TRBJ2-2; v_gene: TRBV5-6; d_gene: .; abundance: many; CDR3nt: TGTGCCAGCAGCTTTGGCGGGGGGGAGCTGTTTTTT; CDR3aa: CASSFGGGELFF
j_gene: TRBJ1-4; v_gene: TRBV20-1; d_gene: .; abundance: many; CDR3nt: TGCAGTGCCAACGAGCCTAGGGGGGGTGAAAAACTGTTTTTT; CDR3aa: CSANEPRGGEKLFF
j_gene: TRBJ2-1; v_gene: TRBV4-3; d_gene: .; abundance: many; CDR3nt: TGCGCCAGCAGCCAAGATCTGGGTGTTGCAGGACGAGGGAACAATGAGCAGTTCTTC; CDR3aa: CASSQDLGVAGRGNNEQFF
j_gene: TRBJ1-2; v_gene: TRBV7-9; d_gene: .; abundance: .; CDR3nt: TGTGCCAGCAGCTTAGTCGGACAGTATGGCTACACCTTC; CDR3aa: CASSLVGQYGYTF
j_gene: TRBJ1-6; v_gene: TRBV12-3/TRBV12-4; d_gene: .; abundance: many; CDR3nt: TGTGCCAGCAGTTTAGCGCAGTCAGGAAAGTTGTTTTCACCCCTCCACTTT; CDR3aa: CASSLAQSGKLFSPLHF
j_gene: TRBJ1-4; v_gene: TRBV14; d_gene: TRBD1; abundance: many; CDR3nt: TGTGCCAGTACCGAATCCGGGACAGGAAAAGAAAAACTGTTTTTT; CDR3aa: CASTESGTGKEKLFF